This paragraph covers one T cell receptor (beta chain) sequence. Its antigen is currently unknown. These data originate in a study of blood T cells in healthy people across ages. The study, taken as a whole, reports: PBMCs were not sorted, which prevented a conclusive comparison of naive versus antigen-experienced cells.

PCR was performed a second time for about 7 to 11 cycles using a sample-barcoded 5' primer and a J-beta primer mix. Through a template-switch adaptor with 12 random nucleotides, each cDNA molecule received a tag. TCRdb analysed the 5' RACE reads with MiXCR anew, one entry per CDR3 protein. The sample carries under 800,000 distinct CDR3 sequences, under 25% recorded once. The CDR3 has 13 residues. Deletions cut 1 base from V and 4 bases from J, with 6 bases between. The study recruited healthy Caucasian donors from Russia who were aged about 6 to 95. V gene TRBV12-3 or TRBV12-4 combines with J gene TRBJ2-3; D remains unclear. The sequencing sample was made of blood. The source is a man in his 70s in good health. CDR3 bases: TGTGCCAGCAGTTTAGTAAGAGCAGATACGCAGTATTTT. It yields the protein CASSLVRADTQYF.